The clone carrying this T cell receptor beta chain was observed many times. The data derive from a study of T cells in Graves' hyperthyroidism and ophthalmopathy. For the study at large: Any treatment followed the collection of peripheral blood at initial diagnosis.

J was trimmed by 0 bases and V by 5 bases; bases with no gene match: 1. The germline V gene encodes CDR1 LNHNV and CDR2 YYDKDF (reference sequence). The CDR3 runs to 14 residues. RNA transcripts served as the template for amplifying TCR beta CDR3 regions. With the HTBI primer set, the TCR CDR3 went through a first round of RT-PCR. TCRdb called the multiplex PCR reads again in MiXCR, with one record for every CDR3 protein. The data hold fewer than 550,000 distinct CDR3 sequences, with approximately 24% observed a single time. The gene calls are TRBV15 and TRBJ1-3, with 7 nucleotides matching TRBD1. This TCR was sampled from a woman aged 30 to 39 with Graves' ophthalmopathy. Sequencing input: blood. The CDR3 region is CATSGDSSGNTIYF. In nucleotides, the CDR3 is TGTGCCACCAGCGGGGACAGCTCTGGAAACACCATATATTTT.